The 13 T cell receptor beta chains below come from one sample, sequenced in a study of T cells expressing NK-cell markers. TCRdb re-called the 5' RACE reads and gives one entry per CDR3 protein, without DNA. The sample totals around 550,000 distinct CDR3 sequences. Material: blood T cells: a sorted CD56 or NKG2C T cell subset, CD4+ or CD8+ T cells, or bulk PBMC T cells (not recorded which). Source of these receptors: a young man in good health.

J is TRBJ2-2 and V is TRBV7-9. The germline V gene has CDR1 SEHNR and CDR2 FQNEAQ (reference sequence). The CDR3 length is 14 residues. CDR3 region: CASSFNSNTGELFF.

CDR3 residues: CATSDREDYGYTF. The gene calls are TRBV10-3 and TRBJ1-2; lacking DNA, the TRBD1 call made by TCRdb goes unchecked. The CDR3 loop spans 13 amino acids. Germline V gene lookup returns CDR1 ENHRY and CDR2 SYGVKD.

The chain couples TRBV20-1 to TRBJ2-1; checking the TCRdb D call of TRBD2 is not possible without DNA. CDR3 size: 16 residues. CDR1 DFQATT and CDR2 SNEGSKA come from the germline V gene (reference sequence). CDR3 region: CSANSRLAGAYNEQFF.

The chain employs TRBV20-1 and TRBJ2-1; TCRdb outputs TRBD1, but without DNA this stays unchecked. There are 14 residues in the CDR3. Per the germline V gene, CDR1 is DFQATT and CDR2 is SNEGSKA (reference sequence). The CDR3 sequence: CSARDAGQANEQFF.

CDR3 sequence reads: CASSFGSSRSKNIQYF. The chain recombines TRBV5-1 with TRBJ2-4. There are 16 residues in the CDR3. Looked up from germline, CDR1 is SGHRS and CDR2 is YFSETQ.

The rearrangement links TRBV4-1 to TRBJ2-1. The CDR3 consists of 14 residues. Germline V gene sequence: CDR1 MGHRA, CDR2 YSYEKL. The CDR3 protein is CASGLGGIWDEQFF.

The chain joins TRBV7-9 to TRBJ2-1; TCRdb designates TRBD2, a call that cannot be tested without DNA. Germline lookup yields CDR1 SEHNR and CDR2 FQNEAQ (reference sequence). The CDR3 is 14 amino acids. The CDR3 here is CASSPAGVGYEQFF.

The CDR3 reads CASSGQGALSGNTIYF. V is TRBV12-3 or TRBV12-4 and J is TRBJ1-3; the D gene TCRdb calls, TRBD1, cannot be checked with no DNA. The CDR3 sequence is 16 residues long.

This rearrangement joins TRBV11-1 to TRBJ2-2; as DNA is missing, the TRBD1 call by TCRdb cannot be tested. The germline V gene has CDR1 SGHAT and CDR2 FQDESV (reference sequence). The CDR3 consists of 16 residues. The CDR3 sequence is CASTTRRTDNTGELFF.

CDR3 amino acids: CASSRGSTGDYGYTF. The chain is built from TRBV6-5 and TRBJ1-2; lacking DNA, the TRBD1 call made by TCRdb goes unchecked. The V gene's germline CDR1 is MNHEY and CDR2 SVGAGI. CDR3 length: 15 residues.

The rearrangement uses TRBV15 and TRBJ1-5; TCRdb indicates TRBD1, and absent DNA this call remains unverified. CDR1 is LNHNV and CDR2 is YYDKDF in the germline V gene (reference sequence). CDR3 length: 16 amino acids. Here the CDR3 reads CATWTDRKNSNQPQHF.

This sequence joins TRBV20-1 and TRBJ1-1; TCRdb names TRBD1, which stays unverified in the absence of DNA. The germline gives CDR1 DFQATT, CDR2 SNEGSKA (reference sequence). There are 11 residues in the CDR3. CDR3 region: CSARVAGSAFF.

The gene calls are TRBV12-3 or TRBV12-4 and TRBJ2-1; checking the TCRdb D call of TRBD1 is not possible without DNA. The CDR3 spans 17 residues. Here the CDR3 reads CASSRVQGGRFGNEQFF.